The source of this TCR beta chain is a study of early T cells in non-severe SARS-CoV-2 infection. General observations from the study: Anti-spike CD8 responses were favored in VDJdb matching, and private and CD4 specificities were missed.

Germline V gene data show CDR1 as SGHAT and CDR2 as FQNNGV. V dropped 5 bases and J dropped 5 bases, with 21 bases sitting between them. This CDR3 is built from 17 residues. This clonotype came up many times. Its specificity is unknown. In the library, individual cDNA molecules carried attached unique molecular identifiers. TCRdb reanalysed the 5' RACE reads using MiXCR and keeps one entry per CDR3 protein. The sample has tens of thousands of distinct CDR3 sequences; about 12% are singletons. This receptor was taken from an adult who was a healthcare worker with PCR-confirmed SARS-CoV-2 infection or an uninfected control (not recorded which). The V gene is TRBV11-2, the J gene TRBJ1-4, with a possible D match to TRBD1 (6 bases). The input for sequencing was whole blood, taken at baseline. CDR3 DNA: TGTGCCAGCAGCCCGAACCGCGACCCTGACAGGAATGAAAAACTGTTTTTT. Protein: CASSPNRDPDRNEKLFF.